The text below deals with one TCR beta chain. In this sample, this clonotype turned up a few times. It lacks a known antigen. No much larger clone is present one base from it, and per-base qualities are unavailable. The sample comes from a study of human T cells and chemical hapten exposure listed by TCRdb under 2021. A note on the overall study: Libraries were combined into a pool for sequencing, and differences in TCR yield between samples came mainly from small differences in library volumes within the pool. This study followed changes in the peripheral blood TCR repertoire in vivo during primary and secondary sensitization of alopecia patients to the hapten diphenylcyclopropenone (DPC). Each blood RNA sample was used to sequence both TCR alpha and TCR beta chains. Points the paper makes about the study in general: DPC sensitization did not change how many TCRs were above 1 in 1000 frequency, and no evidence was found of alterations in global repertoire structure. Repeated subsampling changed both the strength of the expansion versus patch-test correlation and the threshold at which the correlation became significant.

Total RNA was extracted from unfractionated whole blood that had been collected in Tempus Blood RNA tubes. As TCR sequencing controls, four or five healthy volunteers were used, with blood taken at day 0, 2 weeks and 6 weeks. The protocol used for the library was 5' RACE. Sequencing was performed on an Illumina MiSeq. During library preparation, unique molecular identifiers were attached to individual cDNA molecules so that TCRs could be counted quantitatively and reproducibly. Regarding the original processing steps: A median of approximately 96,000 TCRs per sample was observed, with a range of about 20,000 to 690,600. The Decombinator software suite was used to annotate V, J and CDR3 in the TCR reads. For PS versus PT1 abundance plots, all samples were subsampled to the same number of TCRs (28,000). TCRs were defined as expanded if absent before sensitization and observed at least eight times at the 2-week time point. TCRdb reprocessed the public reads (quality trimming at Q25 with fastp, clone calling with MiXCR) and kept in-frame beta chains. Duplicate CDR3 protein sequences are folded into a single record with the most common DNA and genes. The V and J calls here are based on TCRdb, not the publication. The table for this sample lists 120,000 to 150,000 distinct CDR3 sequences; 3.5% to 5% of them were counted only once. The ten largest clones represent 1.3% to 1.5% of the sample.

From its cysteine to its phenylalanine, the CDR3 spans 15 amino acids. Only the CDR3 region is kept as DNA, spanning 45 bases read in frame from base 1. From the germline V gene (reference sequence), CDR1 is DFQATT and CDR2 is SNEGSKA. V ends up 0 bases short and J 6 bases short, with an unmatched junction base count of 6. The TCR originated in a female donor in good health. The chain joins TRBV20-1 to TRBJ2-1, with 9 middle bases fitting TRBD2. The CDR3 protein is CSARDGGTSSNEQFF. The DNA is as follows: TGCAGTGCTAGAGATGGCGGGACTAGCTCCAATGAGCAGTTCTTC.